This TCR beta chain was observed in a study of CD8+CD57+ T cells in acquired aplastic anemia. The overall study: Yields of DNA that came from sorted CD4+ and CD8+ cells averaged approximately 3.5 ug. Study-level results: About 29 sequences, all CD8+ CDR3, were shared between patients and controls.

The CDR3 is made up of 13 amino acids. Germline CDR1 and CDR2: SGHNT and YENEEA. With 1 base removed from V and 7 bases from J, the gap between germline ends came to 10 bases. It was genomic DNA that served as the template for profiling TCR beta VDJ and CDR3. One entry per CDR3 protein results from TCRdb running MiXCR on the reads. This sample has around 430,000 distinct CDR3 sequences, with around 33% found just once. This clonotype was seen a few times. Antigen specificity is unknown. Selection for sequencing was limited to patients who had shown CD8+CD57+ cell expansion by flow cytometry. There were no patients without severe acquired aplastic anemia.

This chain connects TRBV11-3 to TRBJ1-1, with no clear D. Sequenced material: sorted CD4+, CD8+, or CD8+CD57+ T cells (not recorded which) from PBMCs. The sequence derives from a human donor with aplastic anemia. The CDR3 region has the DNA TGTGCCAGCAGCTTAGTCTACGGGAGTGAAGCTTTCTTT. Amino acid sequence: CASSLVYGSEAFF.